The present T cell receptor beta chain was sequenced within a study of cytomegalovirus exposure and HLA in healthy donors. Researchers ran the PCR with 60 Vbeta and 13 Jbeta primers. The table came from immunoSEQ multiplex PCR; TCRdb's copy has only in-frame clones and leaves some out. The repertoire holds approximately 88,000 clones, with 64% as singletons. There are 13 residues in the CDR3. V lost 3 bases to trimming and J lost 6 bases, with 12 bases between them. The chain couples TRBV23-1 to TRBJ2-7; D unclear. TRBV23-1 is an open reading frame whose function is uncertain. The sequence was obtained from a man in his 60s in good health and CMV-seronegative. The sample comprised PBMCs. The CDR3 here is CASSHPAICEQYF. In DNA, the CDR3 is TGCGCCAGCAGTCACCCCGCGATTTGCGAGCAGTACTTC.